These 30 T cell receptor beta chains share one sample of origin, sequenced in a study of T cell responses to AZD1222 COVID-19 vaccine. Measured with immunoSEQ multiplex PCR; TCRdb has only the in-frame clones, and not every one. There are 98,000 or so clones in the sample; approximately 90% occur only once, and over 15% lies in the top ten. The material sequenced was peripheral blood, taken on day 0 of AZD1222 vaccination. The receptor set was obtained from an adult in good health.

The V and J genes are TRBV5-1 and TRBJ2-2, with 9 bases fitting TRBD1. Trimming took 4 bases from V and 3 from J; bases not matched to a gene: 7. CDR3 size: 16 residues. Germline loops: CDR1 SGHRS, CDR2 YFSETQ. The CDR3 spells CASSPSGQGHTGELFF. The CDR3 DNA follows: TGCGCCAGCAGCCCCTCGGGACAGGGCCACACCGGGGAGCTGTTTTTT.

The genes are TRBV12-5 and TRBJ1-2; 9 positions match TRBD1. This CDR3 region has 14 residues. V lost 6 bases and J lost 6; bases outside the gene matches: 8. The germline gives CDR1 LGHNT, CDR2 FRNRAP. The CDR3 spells CASGVTGGINGYTF. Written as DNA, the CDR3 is TGTGCTAGTGGGGTAACAGGGGGCATCAATGGCTACACCTTC.

For the CDR3, the DNA is TGTGCCAGAAGCCCCATTGGGACTCCGTCCTCCTACGAGCAGTACTTC. It codes for CARSPIGTPSSYEQYF. The chain joins TRBV7-5 to TRBJ2-7; the D call in the table, TRBD2, was not verified against the DNA. TRBV7-5 is flagged as a pseudogene. The CDR3 runs 16 residues.

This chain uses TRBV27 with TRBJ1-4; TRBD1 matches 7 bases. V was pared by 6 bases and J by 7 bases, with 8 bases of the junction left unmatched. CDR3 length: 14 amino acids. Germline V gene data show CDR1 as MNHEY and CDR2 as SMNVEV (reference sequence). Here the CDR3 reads CASSEGARGEKLFF. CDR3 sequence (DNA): TGTGCCAGCAGCGAGGGGGCGCGGGGTGAAAAACTGTTTTTT.

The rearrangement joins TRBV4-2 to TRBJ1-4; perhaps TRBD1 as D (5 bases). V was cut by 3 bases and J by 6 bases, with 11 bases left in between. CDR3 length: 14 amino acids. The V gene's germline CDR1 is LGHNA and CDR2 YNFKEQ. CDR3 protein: CASSHRDGDEKLFF. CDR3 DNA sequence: TGTGCCAGCAGCCACCGGGACGGGGATGAAAAACTGTTTTTT.

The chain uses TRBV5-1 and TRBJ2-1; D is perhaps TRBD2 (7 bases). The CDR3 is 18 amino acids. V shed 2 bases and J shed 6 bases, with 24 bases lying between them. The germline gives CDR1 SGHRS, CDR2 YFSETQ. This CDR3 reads CASSLYRLASGGANEQFF. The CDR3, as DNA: TGCGCCAGCAGCTTATACCGTCTGGCTAGTGGGGGGGCCAATGAGCAGTTCTTC.

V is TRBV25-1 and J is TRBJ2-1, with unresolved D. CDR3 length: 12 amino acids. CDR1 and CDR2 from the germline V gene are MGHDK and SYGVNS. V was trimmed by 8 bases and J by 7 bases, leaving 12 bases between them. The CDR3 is CASSLGWNEQFF. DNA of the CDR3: TGTGCCAGCTCCCTTGGTTGGAATGAGCAGTTCTTC.

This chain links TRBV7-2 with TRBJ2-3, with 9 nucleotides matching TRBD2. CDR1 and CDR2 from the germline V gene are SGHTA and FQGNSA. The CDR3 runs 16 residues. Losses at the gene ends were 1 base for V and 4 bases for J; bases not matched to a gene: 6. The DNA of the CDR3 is TGTGCCAGCAGCTTAGTCGCGGGGGGGACCCCAGATACGCAGTATTTT. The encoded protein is CASSLVAGGTPDTQYF.

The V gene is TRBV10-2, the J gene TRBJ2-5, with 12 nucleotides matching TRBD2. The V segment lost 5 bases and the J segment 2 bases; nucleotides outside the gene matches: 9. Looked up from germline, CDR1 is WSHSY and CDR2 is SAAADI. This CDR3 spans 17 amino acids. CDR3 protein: CASSRLAGALRQETQYF. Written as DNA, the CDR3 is TGCGCCAGCAGTAGACTAGCGGGGGCCCTTCGACAAGAGACCCAGTACTTC.

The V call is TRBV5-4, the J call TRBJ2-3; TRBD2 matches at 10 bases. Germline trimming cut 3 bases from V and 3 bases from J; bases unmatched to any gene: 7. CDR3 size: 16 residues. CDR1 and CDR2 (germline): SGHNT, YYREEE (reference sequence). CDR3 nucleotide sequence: TGTGCCAGCAGCTCCCAGCGGGGGGGCCGGACAGATACGCAGTATTTT. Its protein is CASSSQRGGRTDTQYF. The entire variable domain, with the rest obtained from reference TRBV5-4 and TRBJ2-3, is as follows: ETGVTQSPTHLIKTRGQQVTLRCSSQSGHNTVSWYQQALGQGPQFIFQYYREEENGRGNFPPRFSGLQFPNYSSELNVNALELDDSALYLCASSSQRGGRTDTQYFGPGTRLTVL.

CDR3 region: CAIGTGWDTQYF. CDR3 bases: TGTGCCATAGGCACGGGGTGGGATACGCAGTATTTT. The rearrangement uses TRBV19 and TRBJ2-3; perhaps TRBD2 as D (5 bases). Trimming left V 10 bases short and J 6 bases short, with 14 bases between. In germline, CDR1 is LNHDA, CDR2 SQIVND (reference sequence). The CDR3 has 12 amino acids.

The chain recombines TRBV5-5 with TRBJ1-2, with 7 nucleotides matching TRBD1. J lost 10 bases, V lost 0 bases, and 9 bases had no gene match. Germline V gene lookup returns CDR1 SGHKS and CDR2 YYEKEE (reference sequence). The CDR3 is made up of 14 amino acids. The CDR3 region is CASSLVTGVDDYTF. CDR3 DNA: TGTGCCAGCAGCTTGGTCACAGGGGTGGATGACTACACCTTC.

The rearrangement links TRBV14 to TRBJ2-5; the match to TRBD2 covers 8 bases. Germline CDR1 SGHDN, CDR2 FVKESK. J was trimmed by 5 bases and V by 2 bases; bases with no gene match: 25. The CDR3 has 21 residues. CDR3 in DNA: TGTGCCAGCAGCCAAAGGACAAGGGGACTTACTAGCGGCGACCTCCGGGAGACCCAGTACTTC. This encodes CASSQRTRGLTSGDLRETQYF.

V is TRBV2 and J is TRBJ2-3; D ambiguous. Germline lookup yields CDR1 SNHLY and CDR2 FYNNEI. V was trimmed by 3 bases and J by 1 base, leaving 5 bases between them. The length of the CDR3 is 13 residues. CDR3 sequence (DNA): TGTGCCAGCAGTGATGCCGGCACAGATACGCAGTATTTT. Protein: CASSDAGTDTQYF.

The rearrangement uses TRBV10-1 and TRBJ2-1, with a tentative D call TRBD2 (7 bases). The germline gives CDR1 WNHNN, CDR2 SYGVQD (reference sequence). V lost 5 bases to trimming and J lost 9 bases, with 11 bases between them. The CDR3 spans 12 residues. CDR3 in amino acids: CASSYREGEQFF. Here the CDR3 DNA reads TGCGCCAGCAGTTACAGGGAGGGTGAGCAGTTCTTC.

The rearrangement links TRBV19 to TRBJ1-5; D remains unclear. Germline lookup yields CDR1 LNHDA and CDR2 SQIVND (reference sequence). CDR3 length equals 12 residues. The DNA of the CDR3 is TGTGCATTCTCGGGCGAAAATCAGCCCCAGCATTTT. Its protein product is CAFSGENQPQHF.

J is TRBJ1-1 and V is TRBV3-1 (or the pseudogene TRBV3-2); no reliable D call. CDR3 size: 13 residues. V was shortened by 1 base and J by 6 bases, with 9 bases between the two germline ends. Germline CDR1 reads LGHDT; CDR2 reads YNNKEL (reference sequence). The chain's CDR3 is CASSQAYLAEAFF. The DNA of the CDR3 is TGTGCCAGCAGCCAAGCGTATCTGGCTGAAGCTTTCTTT.

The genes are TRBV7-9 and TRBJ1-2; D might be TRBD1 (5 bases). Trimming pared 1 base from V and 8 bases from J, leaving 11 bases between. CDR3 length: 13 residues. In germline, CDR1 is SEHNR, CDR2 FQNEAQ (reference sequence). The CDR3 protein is CASSLVLTDGYTF. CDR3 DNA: TGTGCCAGCAGCTTAGTGCTGACAGACGGCTACACCTTC.

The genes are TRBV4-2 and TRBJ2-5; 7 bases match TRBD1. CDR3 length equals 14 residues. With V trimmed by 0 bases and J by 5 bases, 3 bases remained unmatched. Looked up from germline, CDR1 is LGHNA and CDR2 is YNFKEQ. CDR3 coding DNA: TGTGCCAGCAGCCAAGACACAGGGGTGGAGACCCAGTACTTC. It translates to CASSQDTGVETQYF.

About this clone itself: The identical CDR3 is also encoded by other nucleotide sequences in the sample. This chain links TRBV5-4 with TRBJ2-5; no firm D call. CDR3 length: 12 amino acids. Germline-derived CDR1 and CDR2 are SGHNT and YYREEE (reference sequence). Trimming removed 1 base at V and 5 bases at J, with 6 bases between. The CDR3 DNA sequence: TGTGCCAGCAGCTTGAATGTGGAGACCCAGTACTTC. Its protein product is CASSLNVETQYF.

The CDR3 spells CASSSGDGYGYTF. For the CDR3, the DNA is TGTGCCAGCAGTTCAGGGGACGGCTATGGCTACACCTTC. The genes are TRBV6-5 and TRBJ1-2; TRBD1 might be the D (6 bases). The CDR3 totals 13 residues. Trimming took off 4 bases at V and 4 bases at J, with 10 bases between the two ends. The V gene's germline CDR1 is MNHEY and CDR2 SVGAGI.

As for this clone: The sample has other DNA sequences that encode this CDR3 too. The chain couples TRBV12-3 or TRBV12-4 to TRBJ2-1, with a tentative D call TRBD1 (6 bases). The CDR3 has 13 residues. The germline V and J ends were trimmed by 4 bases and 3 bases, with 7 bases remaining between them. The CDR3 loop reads CASSSGVYNEQFF. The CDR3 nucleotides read TGTGCCAGCAGTTCAGGGGTCTACAATGAGCAGTTCTTC.

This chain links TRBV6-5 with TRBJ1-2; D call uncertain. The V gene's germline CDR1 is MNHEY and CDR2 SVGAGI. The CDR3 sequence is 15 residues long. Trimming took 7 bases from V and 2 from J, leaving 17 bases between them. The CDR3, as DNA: TGTGCCAGCACTTCTCGACCCCTGGTAAACTATGGCTACACCTTC. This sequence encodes CASTSRPLVNYGYTF.

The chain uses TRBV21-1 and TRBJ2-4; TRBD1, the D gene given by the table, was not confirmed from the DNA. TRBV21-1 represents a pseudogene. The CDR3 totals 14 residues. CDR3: CASSQTGAENIQYF. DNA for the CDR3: TGTGCCAGCAGCCAGACAGGGGCGGAAAACATTCAGTACTTC.

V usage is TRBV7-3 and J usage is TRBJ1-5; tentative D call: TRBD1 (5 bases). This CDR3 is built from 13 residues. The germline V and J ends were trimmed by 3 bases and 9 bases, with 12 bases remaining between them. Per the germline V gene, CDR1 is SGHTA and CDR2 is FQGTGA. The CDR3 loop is CASSFGRGSPQHF. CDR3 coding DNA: TGTGCCAGCAGCTTTGGAAGGGGATCGCCCCAGCATTTT.

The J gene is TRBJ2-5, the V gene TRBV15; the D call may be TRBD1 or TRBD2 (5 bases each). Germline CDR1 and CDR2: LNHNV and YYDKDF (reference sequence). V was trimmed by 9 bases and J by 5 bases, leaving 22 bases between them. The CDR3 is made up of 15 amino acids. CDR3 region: CATKLRVGVRETQYF. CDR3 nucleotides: TGTGCCACAAAATTACGAGTGGGGGTCAGGGAGACCCAGTACTTC.

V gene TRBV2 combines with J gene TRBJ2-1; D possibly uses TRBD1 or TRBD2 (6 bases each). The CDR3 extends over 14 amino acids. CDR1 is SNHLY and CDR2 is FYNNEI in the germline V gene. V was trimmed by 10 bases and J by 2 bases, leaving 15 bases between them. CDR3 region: CATREDRTYNEQFF. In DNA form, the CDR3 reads TGTGCCACCAGGGAGGACAGAACCTACAATGAGCAGTTCTTC.

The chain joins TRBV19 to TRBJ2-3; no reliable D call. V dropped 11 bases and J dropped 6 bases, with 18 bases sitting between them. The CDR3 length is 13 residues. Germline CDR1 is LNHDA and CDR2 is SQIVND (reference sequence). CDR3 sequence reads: CASSRLVADTQYF. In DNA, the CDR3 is TGTGCCTCTAGTCGGTTGGTCGCGGATACGCAGTATTTT.

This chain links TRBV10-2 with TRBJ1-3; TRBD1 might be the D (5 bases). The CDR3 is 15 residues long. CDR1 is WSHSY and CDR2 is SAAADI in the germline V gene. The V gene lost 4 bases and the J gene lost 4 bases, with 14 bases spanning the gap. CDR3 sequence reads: CASSGDAESGNTIYF. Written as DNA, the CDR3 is TGCGCCAGCAGTGGGGACGCGGAATCAGGAAACACCATATATTTT.

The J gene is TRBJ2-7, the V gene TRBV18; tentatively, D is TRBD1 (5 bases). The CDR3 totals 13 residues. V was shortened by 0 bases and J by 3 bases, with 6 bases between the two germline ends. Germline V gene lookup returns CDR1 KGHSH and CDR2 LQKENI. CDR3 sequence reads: CASSPPGDYEQYF. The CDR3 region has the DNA TGTGCCAGCTCACCACCAGGGGACTACGAGCAGTACTTC.